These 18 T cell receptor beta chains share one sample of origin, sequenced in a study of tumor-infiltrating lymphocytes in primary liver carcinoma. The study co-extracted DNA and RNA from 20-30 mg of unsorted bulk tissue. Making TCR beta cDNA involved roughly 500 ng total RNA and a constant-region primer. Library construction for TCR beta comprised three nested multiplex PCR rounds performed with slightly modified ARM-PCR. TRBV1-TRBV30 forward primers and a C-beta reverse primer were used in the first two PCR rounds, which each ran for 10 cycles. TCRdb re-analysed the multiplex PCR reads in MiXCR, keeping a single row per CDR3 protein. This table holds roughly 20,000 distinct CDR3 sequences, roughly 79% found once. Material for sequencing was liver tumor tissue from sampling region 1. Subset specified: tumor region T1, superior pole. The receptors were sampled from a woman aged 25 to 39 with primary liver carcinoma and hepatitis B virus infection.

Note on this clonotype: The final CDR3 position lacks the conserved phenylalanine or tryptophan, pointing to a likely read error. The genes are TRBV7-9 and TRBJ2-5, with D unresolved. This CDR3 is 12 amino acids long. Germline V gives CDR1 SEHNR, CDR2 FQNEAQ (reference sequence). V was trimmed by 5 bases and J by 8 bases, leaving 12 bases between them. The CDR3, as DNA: TGTGCCAGCAGCATACCCATGAAAACCCAGTACTAC. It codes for CASSIPMKTQYY.

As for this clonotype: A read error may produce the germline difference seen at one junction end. The CDR3 sequence is CASSAPVLAAMNTGELFF. DNA of the CDR3: TGTGCCAGCTCAGCACCTGTGCTAGCCGCAATGAACACCGGGGAGCTGTTTTTT. The chain is built from TRBV18 and TRBJ2-2, with D possibly being TRBD2 (5 bases). This CDR3 region has 18 residues. Germline assignment: CDR1 KGHSH and CDR2 LQKENI.

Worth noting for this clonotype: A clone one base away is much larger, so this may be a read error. The DNA of the CDR3 is TGTGCCAGCAGCTTACTTCCGATTTTTAATGAGCAGTTCTTC. Amino acid sequence: CASSLLPIFNEQFF. The chain links TRBV7-9 to TRBJ2-1; D is unclear. V shed 2 bases and J shed 7 bases, with 12 bases lying between them. From germline, CDR1 is SEHNR and CDR2 FQNEAQ (reference sequence). The CDR3 is 14 residues long.

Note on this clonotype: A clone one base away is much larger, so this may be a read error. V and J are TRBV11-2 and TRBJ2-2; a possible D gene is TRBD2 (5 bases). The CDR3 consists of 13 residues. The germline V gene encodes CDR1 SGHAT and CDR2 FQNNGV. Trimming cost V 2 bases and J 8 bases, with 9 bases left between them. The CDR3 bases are TGTGCCAGCAGCTTAAATAGGACTGGGGAGCTGTTTTTT. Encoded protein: CASSLNRTGELFF.

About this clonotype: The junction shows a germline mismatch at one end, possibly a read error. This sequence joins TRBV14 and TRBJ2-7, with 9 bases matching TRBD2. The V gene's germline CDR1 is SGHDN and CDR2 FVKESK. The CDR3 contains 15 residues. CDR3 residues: CVSRQAGGTDYEQYF. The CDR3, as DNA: TGTGTCAGCAGGCAGGCGGGGGGGACTGACTACGAGCAGTACTTC.

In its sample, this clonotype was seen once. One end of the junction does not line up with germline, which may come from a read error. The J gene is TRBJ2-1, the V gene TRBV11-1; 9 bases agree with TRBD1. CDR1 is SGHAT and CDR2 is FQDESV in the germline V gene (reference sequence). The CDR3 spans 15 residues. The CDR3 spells CARSSGQGAHNEQFF. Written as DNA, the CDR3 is TGTGCCAGAAGCTCGGGACAGGGCGCTCACAATGAGCAGTTCTTC.

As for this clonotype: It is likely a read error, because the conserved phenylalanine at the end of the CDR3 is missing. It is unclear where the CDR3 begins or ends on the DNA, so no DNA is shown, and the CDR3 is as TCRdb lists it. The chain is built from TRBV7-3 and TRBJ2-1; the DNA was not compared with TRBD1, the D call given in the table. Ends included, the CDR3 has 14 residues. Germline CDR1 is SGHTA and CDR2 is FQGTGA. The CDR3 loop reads CASSLWDRGNEQIL.

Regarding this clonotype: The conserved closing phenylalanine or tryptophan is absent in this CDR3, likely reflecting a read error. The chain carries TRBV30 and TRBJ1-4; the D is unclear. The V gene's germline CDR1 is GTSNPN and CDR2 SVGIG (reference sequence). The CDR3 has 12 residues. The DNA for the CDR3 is TGTACCTGGAGCGTCCTTCGGGAAAAACTGTTTTTG. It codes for CTWSVLREKLFL.

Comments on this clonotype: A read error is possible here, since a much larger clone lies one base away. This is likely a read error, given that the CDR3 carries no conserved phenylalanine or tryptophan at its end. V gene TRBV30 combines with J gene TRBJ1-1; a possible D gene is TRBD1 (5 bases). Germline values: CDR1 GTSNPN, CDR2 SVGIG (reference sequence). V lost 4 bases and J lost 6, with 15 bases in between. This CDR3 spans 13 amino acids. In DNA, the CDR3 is TGTGCCTGGAACTTCCAAGGGGACCCTGAAGCTTTCTCT. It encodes CAWNFQGDPEAFS.

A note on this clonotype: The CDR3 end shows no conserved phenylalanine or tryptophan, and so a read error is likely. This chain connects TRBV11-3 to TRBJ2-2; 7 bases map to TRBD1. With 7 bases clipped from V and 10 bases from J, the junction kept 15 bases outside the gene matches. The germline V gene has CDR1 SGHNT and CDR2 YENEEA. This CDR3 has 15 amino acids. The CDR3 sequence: CASNRREGAPEELFL. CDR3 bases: TGTGCCAGCAACCGTCGTGAGGGGGCCCCCGAGGAGCTGTTTTTA.

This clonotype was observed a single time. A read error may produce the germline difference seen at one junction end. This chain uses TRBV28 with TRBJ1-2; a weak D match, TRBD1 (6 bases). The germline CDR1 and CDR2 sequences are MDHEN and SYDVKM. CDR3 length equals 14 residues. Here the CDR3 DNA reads TGTGCCAACAGTTTAGGGGTCGGGACAAAAGGCTACACCTTC. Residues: CANSLGVGTKGYTF.

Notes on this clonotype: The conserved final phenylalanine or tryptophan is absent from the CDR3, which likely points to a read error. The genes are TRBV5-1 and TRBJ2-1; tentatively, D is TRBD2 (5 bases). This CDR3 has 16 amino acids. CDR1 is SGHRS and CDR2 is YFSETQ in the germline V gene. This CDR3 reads CASTPSPDYCYKEQFL. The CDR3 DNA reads TGCGCCAGCACCCCGTCCCCAGACTATTGCTACAAAGAGCAGTTCTTA.

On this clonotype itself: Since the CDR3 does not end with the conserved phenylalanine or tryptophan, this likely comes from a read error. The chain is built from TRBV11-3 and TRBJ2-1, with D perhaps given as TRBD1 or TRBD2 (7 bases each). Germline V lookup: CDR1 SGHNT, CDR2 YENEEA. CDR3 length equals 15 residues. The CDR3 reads CVISRLAGGGYEQFS. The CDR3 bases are TGTGTCATCAGCCGACTAGCAGGGGGGGGGTATGAGCAGTTCTCC.

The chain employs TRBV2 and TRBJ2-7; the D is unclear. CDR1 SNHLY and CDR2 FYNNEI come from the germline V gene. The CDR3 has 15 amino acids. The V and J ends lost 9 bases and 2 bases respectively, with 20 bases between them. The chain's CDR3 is CASRDLRPGTYEQYF. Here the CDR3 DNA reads TGTGCCAGTAGAGATCTACGGCCAGGAACCTACGAGCAGTACTTC.

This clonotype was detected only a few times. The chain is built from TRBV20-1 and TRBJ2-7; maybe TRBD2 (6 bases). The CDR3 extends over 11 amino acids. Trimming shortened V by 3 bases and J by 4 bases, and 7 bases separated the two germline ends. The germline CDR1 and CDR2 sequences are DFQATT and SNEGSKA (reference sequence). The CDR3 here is CSARGGYEQYF. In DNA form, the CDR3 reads TGCAGTGCTAGGGGGGGATACGAGCAGTACTTC.

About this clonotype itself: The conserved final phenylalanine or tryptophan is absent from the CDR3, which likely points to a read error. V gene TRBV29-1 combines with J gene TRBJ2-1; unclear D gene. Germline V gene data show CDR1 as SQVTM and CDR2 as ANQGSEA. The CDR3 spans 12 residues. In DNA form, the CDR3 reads TGCAGTGCCCTAAGGGATTACGATGAGCAGTTCCTC. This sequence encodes CSALRDYDEQFL.

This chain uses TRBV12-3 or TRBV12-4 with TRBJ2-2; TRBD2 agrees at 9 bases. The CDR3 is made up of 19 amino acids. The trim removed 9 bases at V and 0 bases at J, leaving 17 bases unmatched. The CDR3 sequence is CASSPLGLASLPNTGELFF. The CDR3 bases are TGTGCCAGTAGCCCACTCGGACTAGCGAGCCTCCCGAACACCGGGGAGCTGTTTTTT.

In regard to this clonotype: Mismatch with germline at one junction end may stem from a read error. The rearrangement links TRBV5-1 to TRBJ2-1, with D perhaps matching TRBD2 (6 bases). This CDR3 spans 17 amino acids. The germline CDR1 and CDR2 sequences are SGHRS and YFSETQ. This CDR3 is CASSWVAGYSTYNEQFF. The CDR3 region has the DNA TGCGCCAGTAGCTGGGTCGCGGGATACTCAACCTACAATGAGCAGTTCTTC.